Shown below are 30 T cell receptor beta chains from a single sample sequenced in a study of blood T cell repertoires in COVID-19. Repertoires were generated with immunoSEQ multiplex PCR, while TCRdb's copy carries only in-frame clones and drops some. The data show around 100,000 clones, about nine tenths seen once. Sequences were obtained from peripheral blood. The receptors originated from a man aged 45 to 65 with acute or convalescent COVID-19.

As concerns this clone: Additional DNA sequences in this sample encode the identical CDR3. This chain uses TRBV6-6 with TRBJ1-6; 8 nucleotides line up with TRBD1. J gave up 7 bases and V 6 bases, and 5 bases lay outside the gene matches. CDR1 and CDR2 from the germline V gene are MNHNY and SVGAGI (reference sequence). This CDR3 has 14 amino acids. CDR3 protein: CASSLDRGNSPLHF. CDR3 bases: TGTGCCAGCAGCCTCGACAGGGGAAATTCACCCCTCCACTTT.

The chain uses TRBV6-5 and TRBJ2-1; D is perhaps TRBD1 (6 bases). Per the germline V gene, CDR1 is MNHEY and CDR2 is SVGAGI. The V end lost 6 bases, the J end lost 4 bases, and 16 bases lay between the germline ends. This CDR3 region has 15 residues. CDR3 bases: TGTGCCAGCAGCCTCGGACAGATGTCTTACAATGAGCAGTTCTTC. Protein product: CASSLGQMSYNEQFF.

This chain connects TRBV6-2 or TRBV6-3 to TRBJ1-2; possible D gene TRBD1, 5 bases. The germline V gene has CDR1 MNHEY and CDR2 SVGEGT. The CDR3 loop spans 15 amino acids. Trimming removed 6 bases at V and 4 bases at J, with 18 bases between. This CDR3 reads CASSPPRRATYGYTF. The CDR3 region has the DNA TGTGCCAGCAGCCCACCCCGCAGGGCCACCTATGGCTACACCTTC.

The gene calls are TRBV7-8 and TRBJ1-5; D ambiguous. V was cut by 5 bases and J by 0 bases, with 14 bases left in between. Germline V gene lookup returns CDR1 SGHVS and CDR2 FQNEAQ. CDR3 length: 16 residues. Written as DNA, the CDR3 is TGTGCCAGCAGCCAGAATCGGTCCCTTAGCAATCAGCCCCAGCATTTT. This sequence encodes CASSQNRSLSNQPQHF.

The chain has TRBV2 and TRBJ2-7, with TRBD2 identical over 8 bases. This CDR3 has 12 residues. Germline V gene lookup returns CDR1 SNHLY and CDR2 FYNNEI. J lost 4 bases, V lost 6 bases, and 2 bases had no gene match. The DNA of the CDR3 is TGTGCCAGCAGCGCTAGCGGGTACGAGCAGTACTTC. It encodes CASSASGYEQYF.

The V call is TRBV7-2, the J call TRBJ1-1; D remains unclear. V lost 1 base and J 4 bases, leaving 10 bases between the germline ends. The length of the CDR3 is 14 residues. The germline gives CDR1 SGHTA, CDR2 FQGNSA. CDR3 amino acids: CASSLGWGGTEAFF. For the CDR3, the DNA is TGTGCCAGCAGCTTAGGCTGGGGAGGCACTGAAGCTTTCTTT.

The J gene is TRBJ2-3, the V gene TRBV4-1, with D perhaps matching TRBD2 (5 bases). Between the trimmed V and J ends, which lost 5 bases and 6 bases, there was a span of 9 bases. Germline-derived CDR1 and CDR2 are MGHRA and YSYEKL. The CDR3 covers 12 residues. CDR3 coding DNA: TGCGCCAGCAGCGTCCGAGGGGATACGCAGTATTTT. Translated, it gives CASSVRGDTQYF.

A remark on this clone: This CDR3 is also generated by other DNA sequences in the sample. The chain is built from TRBV19 and TRBJ2-2; D possibly corresponds to TRBD1 (6 bases). CDR3 length: 16 residues. Trimming cost V 3 bases and J 2 bases, with 13 bases left between them. Germline V gene lookup returns CDR1 LNHDA and CDR2 SQIVND (reference sequence). Here the CDR3 DNA reads TGTGCCAGTAGTATCCTGGGGGCCGCAAACACCGGGGAGCTGTTTTTT. Its protein product is CASSILGAANTGELFF.

This rearrangement joins TRBV5-1 to TRBJ2-7; D may be TRBD2 (7 bases). V lost 7 bases, J lost 5 bases, and 19 bases lay in between. Germline CDR1 reads SGHRS; CDR2 reads YFSETQ. CDR3 length: 14 amino acids. The CDR3 bases are TGCGCCAGCTCTGGGGGGGACAAGCTTCACGAGCAGTACTTC. Translating gives CASSGGDKLHEQYF.

The chain has TRBV6-1 and TRBJ2-1, with TRBD2 matching over 13 bases. CDR3 size: 17 residues. V lost 0 bases and J lost 8; bases outside the gene matches: 7. CDR1 and CDR2 from the germline V gene are MNHNS and SASEGT. The CDR3 here is CASSEATGLAGVDEQFF. The CDR3 nucleotides read TGTGCCAGCAGTGAAGCGACCGGACTAGCGGGAGTGGATGAGCAGTTCTTC.

J is TRBJ2-3 and V is TRBV19, with a tentative D call TRBD2 (5 bases). Germline CDR1 and CDR2: LNHDA and SQIVND (reference sequence). CDR3 length equals 12 residues. Trimming stripped 10 bases from V and 3 bases from J, with 11 bases between. CDR3 region: CATAGETDTQYF. CDR3 sequence (DNA): TGTGCCACCGCCGGGGAGACAGATACGCAGTATTTT.

The chain is built from TRBV4-1 and TRBJ2-6; D might be TRBD2 (6 bases). The CDR3 has 16 residues. Germline CDR1 and CDR2: MGHRA and YSYEKL. With 1 base removed from V and 4 bases from J, the gap between germline ends came to 11 bases. CDR3 amino acids: CASSQVGGLGANVLTF. CDR3 in DNA: TGCGCCAGCAGCCAAGTTGGGGGGTTGGGGGCCAACGTCCTGACTTTC.

The CDR3 protein is CASSTPGQSYNEQFF. The CDR3 bases are TGTGCCAGCAGCACGCCGGGACAGTCCTACAATGAGCAGTTCTTC. The chain combines TRBV5-4 with TRBJ2-1; 7 nucleotides match TRBD1. The CDR3 runs to 15 residues. From germline, CDR1 is SGHNT and CDR2 YYREEE (reference sequence). V lost 4 bases to trimming and J lost 1 base; unmatched junction nucleotides: 5.

This rearrangement joins TRBV24-1 to TRBJ2-1; 9 bases fit TRBD1. This CDR3 comprises 16 residues. Germline-derived CDR1 and CDR2 are KGHDR and SFDVKD. J lost 7 bases, V lost 4 bases, and 10 bases had no gene match. The CDR3 bases are TGTGCCACCAGTGAAACCGGGACAGGGAATAGGAATGAGCAGTTCTTC. Its protein is CATSETGTGNRNEQFF.

The rearrangement uses TRBV5-5 and TRBJ2-5; 9 nucleotides line up with TRBD2. Germline loops: CDR1 SGHKS, CDR2 YYEKEE (reference sequence). This CDR3 region has 16 residues. V lost 2 bases, J lost 4 bases, and 9 bases stayed unmatched. This CDR3 is CASSFRGVAGAETQYF. The CDR3 coding sequence is TGTGCCAGCAGCTTCCGTGGGGTAGCGGGAGCAGAGACCCAGTACTTC.

The chain combines TRBV6-1 with TRBJ1-5; 7 bases line up with TRBD1. After removal of 1 base from V and 4 bases from J, the junction contained 4 bases not matched to a gene. The CDR3 covers 15 residues. Per germline, CDR1 MNHNS and CDR2 SASEGT. The CDR3: CASSEGDRVNQPQHF. The CDR3 region has the DNA TGTGCCAGCAGTGAAGGGGACAGAGTAAATCAGCCCCAGCATTTT.

The rearrangement uses TRBV19 and TRBJ1-1, with no clear D. The CDR3 consists of 16 residues. Trimming cost V 3 bases and J 4 bases, with 18 bases left between them. Germline-derived CDR1 and CDR2 are LNHDA and SQIVND (reference sequence). The CDR3 DNA follows: TGTGCCAGTAGTATTGGGCAGGTCAGGATAAGCACTGAAGCTTTCTTT. This sequence encodes CASSIGQVRISTEAFF.

This chain links TRBV20-1 with TRBJ2-1; the match to TRBD2 covers 8 bases. The CDR3 sequence is 13 residues long. Germline V lookup: CDR1 DFQATT, CDR2 SNEGSKA (reference sequence). With V trimmed by 5 bases and J by 7 bases, 7 bases remained unmatched. CDR3 region: CSAGGTSRNEQFF. CDR3 bases: TGCAGTGCTGGTGGGACTAGTAGAAATGAGCAGTTCTTC.

Of note for this clone: One end of the junction varies from germline; a read error may be responsible. The CDR3 loop reads CVSSFTGQNTEAFF. DNA for the CDR3: TGCGTCAGCAGCTTTACAGGACAGAACACTGAAGCTTTCTTT. This rearrangement joins TRBV5-1 to TRBJ1-1; D perhaps matches TRBD1 (5 bases). Germline V gene sequence: CDR1 SGHRS, CDR2 YFSETQ. The CDR3 sequence is 14 residues long. Together with reference TRBV5-1 and TRBJ1-1, the CDR3 gives the full variable domain: KAGVTQTPRYLIKTRGQQVTLSCSPISGHRSVSWYQQTPGQGLQFLFEYFSETQRNKGNFPGRFSGRQFSNSRSEMNVSTLELGDSALYLCVSSFTGQNTEAFFGQGTRLTVV.

The gene calls are TRBV29-1 and TRBJ2-7, with 8 bases that match TRBD1. The CDR3 extends over 12 amino acids. Germline CDR1 and CDR2: SQVTM and ANQGSEA. V lost 4 bases and J lost 3; bases outside the gene matches: 2. The CDR3 sequence is CSVGTGYYEQYF. CDR3 bases: TGCAGCGTTGGGACAGGGTACTACGAGCAGTACTTC.

The V and J genes are TRBV5-1 and TRBJ2-2, with 11 bases lining up with TRBD2. Looked up from germline, CDR1 is SGHRS and CDR2 is YFSETQ. The CDR3 is 14 residues long. The trim removed 9 bases at V and 7 bases at J, leaving 8 bases unmatched. DNA of the CDR3: TGCGCCACCACTAGCGGGAGTGGCGGCGGGGAGCTGTTTTTT. This encodes CATTSGSGGGELFF.

This chain uses TRBV19 with TRBJ1-1, with 8 bases identical to TRBD1. The CDR3 loop spans 16 amino acids. Trimming removed 1 base from V and 11 bases from J; junction bases left unmatched: 15. CDR1 is LNHDA and CDR2 is SQIVND in the germline V gene (reference sequence). The CDR3 bases are TGTGCCAGTAGTATAGGAATTGCAGGGGGCGTCGGAAAGGCTTTCTTT. It specifies CASSIGIAGGVGKAFF.

This chain joins TRBV15 and TRBJ2-7; D gene ambiguous. CDR1 and CDR2 (germline): LNHNV, YYDKDF (reference sequence). V was pared by 1 base and J by 2 bases, with 9 bases between. The CDR3 runs 14 residues. The CDR3 sequence is CATSRVDFTYEQYF. CDR3 nucleotide sequence: TGTGCCACCAGCAGAGTAGACTTCACCTACGAGCAGTACTTC.

There are a few counts of this clone. J is TRBJ2-1 and V is TRBV5-1, with D tentatively TRBD2 (6 bases). V was cut by 7 bases and J by 4 bases, with 15 bases left in between. Germline CDR1 reads SGHRS; CDR2 reads YFSETQ. This CDR3 comprises 14 residues. CDR3 loop: CASYPGDLYNEQFF. For the CDR3, the DNA is TGCGCCAGCTACCCGGGGGACCTGTACAATGAGCAGTTCTTC.

DNA for the CDR3: TGCGCCAGCAGCTTGGACGGGGTGAACACTGAAGCTTTCTTT. Translated: CASSLDGVNTEAFF. This chain links TRBV5-1 with TRBJ1-1; D gene ambiguous. CDR3 length: 14 residues. Trimming pared 0 bases from V and 0 bases from J, leaving 6 bases between. Looked up from germline, CDR1 is SGHRS and CDR2 is YFSETQ.

The V gene is TRBV6-5, the J gene TRBJ1-4; D unresolved. The CDR3 has 14 amino acids. Trimming left V 6 bases short and J 8 bases short, with 16 bases between. CDR1 and CDR2 from the germline V gene are MNHEY and SVGAGI. The CDR3 sequence: CASSRFKAGEKLFF. CDR3 in DNA: TGTGCCAGCAGCCGCTTCAAGGCGGGAGAAAAACTGTTTTTT.

The rearrangement joins TRBV6-5 to TRBJ2-5, with TRBD2 matching 9 bases. The germline CDR1 and CDR2 sequences are MNHEY and SVGAGI. The V segment lost 6 bases and the J segment 2 bases; nucleotides outside the gene matches: 7. The CDR3 sequence is 15 residues long. The CDR3 loop is CASRRTSERQETQYF. The CDR3 nucleotides read TGTGCCAGCAGGCGGACTAGCGAGCGGCAAGAGACCCAGTACTTC.

The chain has TRBV25-1 and TRBJ2-1, with a weak D call TRBD2 (6 bases). V was shortened by 1 base and J by 5 bases, with 9 bases between the two germline ends. Germline V gives CDR1 MGHDK, CDR2 SYGVNS. The CDR3 is 14 amino acids. CDR3 in amino acids: CASSEFPGDNEQFF. Written as DNA, the CDR3 is TGTGCCAGCAGTGAATTTCCGGGGGACAATGAGCAGTTCTTC.

The V gene is TRBV20-1, the J gene TRBJ2-5, with TRBD2 matching 7 bases. V shed 6 bases and J 5 bases; nucleotides not matched to a gene: 15. Looked up from germline, CDR1 is DFQATT and CDR2 is SNEGSKA (reference sequence). The CDR3 length is 15 residues. CDR3: CSASGRLAGVETQYF. In nucleotides, the CDR3 is TGCAGTGCCAGTGGGAGGTTGGCGGGAGTGGAGACCCAGTACTTC.

The chain uses TRBV5-1 and TRBJ2-3, with 8 bases lining up with TRBD2. J lost 0 bases, V lost 0 bases, and 12 bases had no gene match. The CDR3 length is 19 residues. CDR1 and CDR2 from the germline V gene are SGHRS and YFSETQ. The CDR3 DNA is TGCGCCAGCAGCTTGGCTGGAGCGGGAGACTTCTCTAGCACAGATACGCAGTATTTT. Amino acid sequence: CASSLAGAGDFSSTDTQYF. Variable domain in full (rest from reference TRBV5-1 and TRBJ2-3): KAGVTQTPRYLIKTRGQQVTLSCSPISGHRSVSWYQQTPGQGLQFLFEYFSETQRNKGNFPGRFSGRQFSNSRSEMNVSTLELGDSALYLCASSLAGAGDFSSTDTQYFGPGTRLTVL.